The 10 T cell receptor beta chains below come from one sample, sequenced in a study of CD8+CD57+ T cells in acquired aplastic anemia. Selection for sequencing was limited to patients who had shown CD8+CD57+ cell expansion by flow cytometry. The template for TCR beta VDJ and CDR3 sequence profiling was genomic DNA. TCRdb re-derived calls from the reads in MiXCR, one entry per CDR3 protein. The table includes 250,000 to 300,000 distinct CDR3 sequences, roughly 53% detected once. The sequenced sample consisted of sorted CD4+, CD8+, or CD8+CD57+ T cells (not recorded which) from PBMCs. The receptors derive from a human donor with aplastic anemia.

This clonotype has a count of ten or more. The DNA of the CDR3 is TGCGCCAGCAGCCAGGCGACTAGCTGGAAAGAGACCCAGTACTTC. This encodes CASSQATSWKETQYF. The chain uses TRBV4-1 and TRBJ2-5, with 7 nucleotides matching TRBD2. This CDR3 is built from 15 residues. V lost 3 bases, J lost 3 bases, and 7 bases stayed unmatched. The germline CDR1 and CDR2 sequences are MGHRA and YSYEKL.

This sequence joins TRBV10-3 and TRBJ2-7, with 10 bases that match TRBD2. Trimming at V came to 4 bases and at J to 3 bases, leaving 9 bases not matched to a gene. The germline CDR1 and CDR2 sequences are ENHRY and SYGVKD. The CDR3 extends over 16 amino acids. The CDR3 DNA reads TGTGCCATCAGTGTACACCTGGCTAGCGGGAGCTACGAGCAGTACTTC. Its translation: CAISVHLASGSYEQYF.

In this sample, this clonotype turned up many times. In DNA, the CDR3 is TGCGCCAGCAGCTTGGAGGGTGAGCAGTTCTTC. It yields the protein CASSLEGEQFF. The chain joins TRBV5-1 to TRBJ2-1; the D is unclear. This CDR3 contains 11 residues. V lost 0 bases and J lost 9, with 4 bases in between. CDR1 SGHRS and CDR2 YFSETQ come from the germline V gene.

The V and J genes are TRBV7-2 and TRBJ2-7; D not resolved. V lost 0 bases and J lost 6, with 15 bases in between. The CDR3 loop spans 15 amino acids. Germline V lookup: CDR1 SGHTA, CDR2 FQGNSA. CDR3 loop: CASSLAAGAIREQYF. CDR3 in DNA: TGTGCCAGCAGCTTAGCCGCAGGTGCCATCCGCGAGCAGTACTTC.

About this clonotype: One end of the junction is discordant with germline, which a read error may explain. The CDR3 region has the DNA TGTGCCAGCAGTCACCCTGACAGCTCCTACGAGCAGTACTTC. The encoded protein is CASSHPDSSYEQYF. V usage is TRBV10-3 and J usage is TRBJ2-7, with D perhaps TRBD1 (5 bases). This CDR3 spans 14 amino acids. Germline V gene lookup returns CDR1 ENHRY and CDR2 SYGVKD.

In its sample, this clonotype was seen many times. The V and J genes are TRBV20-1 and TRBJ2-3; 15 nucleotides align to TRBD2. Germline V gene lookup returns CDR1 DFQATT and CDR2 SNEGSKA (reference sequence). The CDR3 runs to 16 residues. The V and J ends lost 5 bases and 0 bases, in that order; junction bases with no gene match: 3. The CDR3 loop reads CSAAGTSGGSTDTQYF. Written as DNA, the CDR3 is TGCAGTGCTGCCGGGACTAGCGGGGGGAGCACAGATACGCAGTATTTT.

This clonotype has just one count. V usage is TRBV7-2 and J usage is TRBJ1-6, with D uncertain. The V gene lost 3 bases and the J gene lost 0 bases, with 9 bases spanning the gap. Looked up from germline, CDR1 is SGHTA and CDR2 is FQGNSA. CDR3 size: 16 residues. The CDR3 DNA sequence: TGTGCCAGCAGCTTTTCTGGGAGCTCCTATAATTCACCCCTCCACTTT. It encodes CASSFSGSSYNSPLHF. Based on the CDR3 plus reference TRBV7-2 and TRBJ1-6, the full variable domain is GAGVSQSPSNKVTEKGKDVELRCDPISGHTALYWYRQSLGQGLEFLIYFQGNSAPDKSGLPSDRFSAERTGGSVSTLTIQRTQQEDSAVYLCASSFSGSSYNSPLHFGNGTRLTVT.

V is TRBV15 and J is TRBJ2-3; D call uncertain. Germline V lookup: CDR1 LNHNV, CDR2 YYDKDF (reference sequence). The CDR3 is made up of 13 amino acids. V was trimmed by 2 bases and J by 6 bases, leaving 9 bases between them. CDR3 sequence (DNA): TGTGCCACCAGCAGACCCACGCATGATACGCAGTATTTT. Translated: CATSRPTHDTQYF.

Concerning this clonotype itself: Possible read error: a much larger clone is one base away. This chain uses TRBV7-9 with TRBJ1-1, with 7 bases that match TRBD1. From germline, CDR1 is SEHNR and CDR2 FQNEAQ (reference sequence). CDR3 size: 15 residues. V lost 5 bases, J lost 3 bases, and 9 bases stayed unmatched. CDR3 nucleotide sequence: TGTGCCAGCAGCCGCAGGGGGGGCTCGGACACTGAAGCTTTCTTT. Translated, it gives CASSRRGGSDTEAFF.

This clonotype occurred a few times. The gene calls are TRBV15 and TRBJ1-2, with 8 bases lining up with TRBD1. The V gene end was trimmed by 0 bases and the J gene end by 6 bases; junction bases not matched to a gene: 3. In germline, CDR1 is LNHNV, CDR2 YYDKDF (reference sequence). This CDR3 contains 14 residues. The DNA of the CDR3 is TGTGCCACCAGCAGAGATACGACAGGGGATGGCTACACCTTC. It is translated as CATSRDTTGDGYTF.